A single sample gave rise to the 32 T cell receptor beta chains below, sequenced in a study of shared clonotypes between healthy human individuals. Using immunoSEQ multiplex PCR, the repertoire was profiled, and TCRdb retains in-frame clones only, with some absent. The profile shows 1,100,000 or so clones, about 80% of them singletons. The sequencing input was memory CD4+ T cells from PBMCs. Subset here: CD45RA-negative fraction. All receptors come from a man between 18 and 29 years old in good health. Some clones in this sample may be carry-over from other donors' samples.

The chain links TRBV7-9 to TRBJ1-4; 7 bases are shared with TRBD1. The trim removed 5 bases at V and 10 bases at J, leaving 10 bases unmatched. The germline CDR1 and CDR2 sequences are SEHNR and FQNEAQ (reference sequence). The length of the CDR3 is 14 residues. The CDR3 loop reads CASSLQGEKRKLFF. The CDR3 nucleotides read TGTGCCAGCAGCCTCCAGGGGGAAAAAAGAAAACTGTTTTTT.

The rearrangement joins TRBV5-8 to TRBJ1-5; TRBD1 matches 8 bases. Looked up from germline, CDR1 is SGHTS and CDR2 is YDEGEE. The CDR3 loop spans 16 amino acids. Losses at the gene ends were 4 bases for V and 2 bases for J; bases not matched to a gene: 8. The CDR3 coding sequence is TGTGCCAGCAGCCCCTGGACAGGGTCTGGCAATCAGCCCCAGCATTTT. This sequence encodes CASSPWTGSGNQPQHF.

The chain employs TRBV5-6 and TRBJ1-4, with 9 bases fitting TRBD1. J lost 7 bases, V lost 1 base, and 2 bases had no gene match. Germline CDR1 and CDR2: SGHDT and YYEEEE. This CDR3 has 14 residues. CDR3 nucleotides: TGTGCCAGCAGCTTGACAGGGGGCGTTGAAAAACTGTTTTTT. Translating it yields CASSLTGGVEKLFF.

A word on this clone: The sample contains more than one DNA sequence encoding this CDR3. The CDR3 sequence: CASSLVQGGEQYF. CDR3 bases: TGTGCCAGCAGCTTAGTACAGGGTGGCGAGCAGTACTTC. This rearrangement joins TRBV7-2 to TRBJ2-7; weak D call: TRBD1 (6 bases). This CDR3 region has 13 residues. Germline CDR1 reads SGHTA; CDR2 reads FQGNSA. The V end was cut by 1 base, the J end by 6 bases, with 10 bases between.

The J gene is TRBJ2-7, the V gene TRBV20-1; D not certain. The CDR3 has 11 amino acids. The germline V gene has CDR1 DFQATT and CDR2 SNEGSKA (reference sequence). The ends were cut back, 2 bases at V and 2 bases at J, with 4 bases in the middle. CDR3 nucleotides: TGCAGTGCTAGATCGACCTACGAGCAGTACTTC. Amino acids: CSARSTYEQYF.

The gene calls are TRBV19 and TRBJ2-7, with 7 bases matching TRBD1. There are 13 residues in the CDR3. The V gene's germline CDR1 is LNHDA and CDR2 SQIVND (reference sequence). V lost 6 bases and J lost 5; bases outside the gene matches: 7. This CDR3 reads CASRRTGANEQYF. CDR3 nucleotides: TGTGCCAGTAGACGTACAGGGGCCAACGAGCAGTACTTC.

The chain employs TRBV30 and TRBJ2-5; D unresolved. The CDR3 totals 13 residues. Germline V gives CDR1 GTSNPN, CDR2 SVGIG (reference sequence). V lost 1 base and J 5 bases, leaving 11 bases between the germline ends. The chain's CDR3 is CAWSGVPRETQYF. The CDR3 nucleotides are TGTGCCTGGAGTGGTGTGCCCCGGGAGACCCAGTACTTC.

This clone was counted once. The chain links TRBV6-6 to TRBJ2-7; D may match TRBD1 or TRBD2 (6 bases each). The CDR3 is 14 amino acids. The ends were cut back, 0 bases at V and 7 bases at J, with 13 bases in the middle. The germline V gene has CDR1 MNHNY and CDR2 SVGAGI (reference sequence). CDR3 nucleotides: TGTGCCAGCAGTTACTCTCCGGGGGCTGGGGAGCAGTACTTC. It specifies CASSYSPGAGEQYF.

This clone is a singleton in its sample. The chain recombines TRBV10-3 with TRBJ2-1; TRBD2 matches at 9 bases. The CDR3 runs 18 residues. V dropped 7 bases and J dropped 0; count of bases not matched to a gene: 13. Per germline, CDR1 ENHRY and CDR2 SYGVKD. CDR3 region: CAITTRLAGQSSYNEQFF. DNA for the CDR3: TGTGCCATCACCACCCGGCTAGCGGGGCAAAGCTCCTACAATGAGCAGTTCTTC.

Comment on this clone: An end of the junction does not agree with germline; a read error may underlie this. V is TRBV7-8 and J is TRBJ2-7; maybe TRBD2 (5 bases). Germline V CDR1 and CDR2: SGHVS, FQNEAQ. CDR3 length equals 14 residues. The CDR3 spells CASSLDEVRAGVFF. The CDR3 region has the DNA TGTGCCAGCAGCTTGGATGAGGTACGGGCGGGCGTCTTTTTC.

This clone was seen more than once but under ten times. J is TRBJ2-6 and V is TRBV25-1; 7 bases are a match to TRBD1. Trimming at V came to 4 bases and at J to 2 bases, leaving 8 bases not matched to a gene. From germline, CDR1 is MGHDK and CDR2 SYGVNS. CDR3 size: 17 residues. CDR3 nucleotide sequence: TGTGCCAGCAGTGCCAGTACAGGGGAAGCTGGGGCCAACGTCCTGACTTTC. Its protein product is CASSASTGEAGANVLTF.

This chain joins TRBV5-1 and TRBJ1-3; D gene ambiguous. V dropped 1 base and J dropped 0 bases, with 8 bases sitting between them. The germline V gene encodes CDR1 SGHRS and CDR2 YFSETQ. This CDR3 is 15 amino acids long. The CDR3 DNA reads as TGCGCCAGCAGCTTGTGGGCCGGCTCTGGAAACACCATATATTTT. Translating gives CASSLWAGSGNTIYF.

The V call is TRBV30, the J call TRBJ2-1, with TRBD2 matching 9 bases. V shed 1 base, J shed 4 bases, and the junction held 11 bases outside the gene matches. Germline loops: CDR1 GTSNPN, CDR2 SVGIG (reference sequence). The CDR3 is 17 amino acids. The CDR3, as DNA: TGTGCCTGGAGTGCGGGACTAGCAGGAGGCCCTTACAATGAGCAGTTCTTC. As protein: CAWSAGLAGGPYNEQFF.

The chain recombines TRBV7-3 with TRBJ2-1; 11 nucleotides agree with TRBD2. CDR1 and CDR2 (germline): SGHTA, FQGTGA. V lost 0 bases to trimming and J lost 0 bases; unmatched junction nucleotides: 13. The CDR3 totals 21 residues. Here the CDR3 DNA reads TGTGCCAGCAGCTTAACCCAACTAGCGGGAGCCCCGAATGGCTCCTACAATGAGCAGTTCTTC. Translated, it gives CASSLTQLAGAPNGSYNEQFF. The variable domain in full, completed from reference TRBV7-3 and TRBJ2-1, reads GAGVSQTPSNKVTEKGKYVELRCDPISGHTALYWYRQSLGQGPEFLIYFQGTGAADDSGLPNDRFFAVRPEGSVSTLKIQRTERGDSAVYLCASSLTQLAGAPNGSYNEQFFGPGTRLTVL.

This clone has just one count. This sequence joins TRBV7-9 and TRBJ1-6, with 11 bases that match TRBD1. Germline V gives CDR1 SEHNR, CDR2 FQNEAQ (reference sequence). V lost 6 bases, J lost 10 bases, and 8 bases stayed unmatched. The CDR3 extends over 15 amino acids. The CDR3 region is CASRGPGQGDSPLHF. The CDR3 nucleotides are TGTGCCAGCAGAGGGCCGGGACAGGGGGACTCACCCCTCCACTTT.

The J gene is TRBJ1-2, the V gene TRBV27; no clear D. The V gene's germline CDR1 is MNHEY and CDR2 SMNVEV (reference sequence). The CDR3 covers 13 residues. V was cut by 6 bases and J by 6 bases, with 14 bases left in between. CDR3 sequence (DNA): TGTGCCAGCAGCACCGGGGAGGCGCATGGCTACACCTTC. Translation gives CASSTGEAHGYTF.

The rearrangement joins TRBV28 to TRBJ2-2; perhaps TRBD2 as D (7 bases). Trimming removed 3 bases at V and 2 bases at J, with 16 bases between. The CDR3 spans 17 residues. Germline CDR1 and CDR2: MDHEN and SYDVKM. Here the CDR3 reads CASSFPGGGRNTGELFF. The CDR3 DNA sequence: TGTGCCAGCAGTTTTCCCGGGGGCGGGAGAAACACCGGGGAGCTGTTTTTT. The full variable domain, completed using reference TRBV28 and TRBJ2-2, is DVKVTQSSRYLVKRTGEKVFLECVQDMDHENMFWYRQDPGLGLRLIYFSYDVKMKEKGDIPEGYSVSREKKERFSLILESASTNQTSMYLCASSFPGGGRNTGELFFGEGSRLTVL.

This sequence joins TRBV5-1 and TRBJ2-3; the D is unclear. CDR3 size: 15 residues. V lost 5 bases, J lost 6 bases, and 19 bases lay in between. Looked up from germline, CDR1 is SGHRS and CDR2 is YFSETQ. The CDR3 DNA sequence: TGCGCCAGCAGGAGCTCGCCAAAACAAGCGGATACGCAGTATTTT. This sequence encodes CASRSSPKQADTQYF.

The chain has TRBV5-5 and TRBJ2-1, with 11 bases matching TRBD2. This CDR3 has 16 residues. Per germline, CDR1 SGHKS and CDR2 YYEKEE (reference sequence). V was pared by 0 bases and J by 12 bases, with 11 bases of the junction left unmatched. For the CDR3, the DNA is TGTGCCAGCAGCTTGGGTCAGACTAGCGGGACTAGTGGGCAGTTCTTC. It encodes CASSLGQTSGTSGQFF.

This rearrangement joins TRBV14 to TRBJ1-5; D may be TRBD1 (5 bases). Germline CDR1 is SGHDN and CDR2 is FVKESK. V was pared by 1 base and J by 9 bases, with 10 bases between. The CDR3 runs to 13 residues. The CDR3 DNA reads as TGTGCCAGCAGCCAAGGGGGGAGAAGGCCCCAGCATTTT. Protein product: CASSQGGRRPQHF.

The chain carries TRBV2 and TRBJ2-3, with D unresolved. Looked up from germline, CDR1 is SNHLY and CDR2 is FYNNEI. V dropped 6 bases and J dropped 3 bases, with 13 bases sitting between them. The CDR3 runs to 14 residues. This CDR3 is CASRAAPATDTQYF. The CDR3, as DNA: TGTGCCAGCAGGGCTGCCCCCGCGACAGATACGCAGTATTTT.

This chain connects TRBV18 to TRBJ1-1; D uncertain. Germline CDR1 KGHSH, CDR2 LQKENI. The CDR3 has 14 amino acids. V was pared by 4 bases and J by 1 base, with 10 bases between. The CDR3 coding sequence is TGTGCCAGCTCACTGGCCCAGAAGAACACTGAAGCTTTCTTT. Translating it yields CASSLAQKNTEAFF.

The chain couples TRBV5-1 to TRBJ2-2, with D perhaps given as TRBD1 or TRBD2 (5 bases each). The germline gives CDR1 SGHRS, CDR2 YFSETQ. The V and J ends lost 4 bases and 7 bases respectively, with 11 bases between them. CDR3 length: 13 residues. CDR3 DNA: TGCGCCAGCAGCGGGACGGGCGACGGGGAGCTGTTTTTT. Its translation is CASSGTGDGELFF.

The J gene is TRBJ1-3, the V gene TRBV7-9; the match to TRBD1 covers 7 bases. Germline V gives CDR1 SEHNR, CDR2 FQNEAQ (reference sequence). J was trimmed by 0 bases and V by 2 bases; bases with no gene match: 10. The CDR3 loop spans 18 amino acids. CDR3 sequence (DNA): TGTGCCAGCAGCTTAAGGGGGGGACAGCAGAGCTCTGGAAACACCATATATTTT. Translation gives CASSLRGGQQSSGNTIYF.

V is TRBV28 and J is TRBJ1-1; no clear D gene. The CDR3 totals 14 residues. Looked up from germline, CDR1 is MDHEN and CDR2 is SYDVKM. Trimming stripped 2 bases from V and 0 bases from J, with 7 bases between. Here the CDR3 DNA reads TGTGCCAGCAGTTTAAACGGAATGAACACTGAAGCTTTCTTT. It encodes CASSLNGMNTEAFF.

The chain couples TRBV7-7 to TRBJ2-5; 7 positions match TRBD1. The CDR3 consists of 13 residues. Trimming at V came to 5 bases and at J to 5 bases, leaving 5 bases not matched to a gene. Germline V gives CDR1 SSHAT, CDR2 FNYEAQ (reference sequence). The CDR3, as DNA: TGTGCCAGCAGCGACGACAGGGCTGAGACCCAGTACTTC. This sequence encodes CASSDDRAETQYF.

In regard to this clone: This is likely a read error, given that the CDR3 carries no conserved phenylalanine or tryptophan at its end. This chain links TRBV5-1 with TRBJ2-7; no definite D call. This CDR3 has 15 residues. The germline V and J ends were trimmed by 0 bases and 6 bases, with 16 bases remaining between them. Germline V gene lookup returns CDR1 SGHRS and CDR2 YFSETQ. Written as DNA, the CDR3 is TGCGCCAGCAGCTTGGTAGCCTCCCAAGCAAGCGAGCAGTACCTC. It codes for CASSLVASQASEQYL.

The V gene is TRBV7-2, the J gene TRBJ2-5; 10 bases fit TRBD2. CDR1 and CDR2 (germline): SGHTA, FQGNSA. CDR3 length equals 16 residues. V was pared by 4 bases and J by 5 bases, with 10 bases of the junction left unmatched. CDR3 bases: TGTGCCAGCAGCTCGAATCCGGGACTAGCGACCGAGACCCAGTACTTC. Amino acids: CASSSNPGLATETQYF.

The CDR3 DNA reads TGTGCCAGCAGTCGACAGGGGCCTAGCGGGAGTTCCTACGAGCAGTACTTC. The encoded protein is CASSRQGPSGSSYEQYF. The chain is built from TRBV2 and TRBJ2-7; 10 bases agree with TRBD2. CDR1 SNHLY and CDR2 FYNNEI come from the germline V gene. This CDR3 is built from 17 residues. V dropped 5 bases and J dropped 1; count of bases not matched to a gene: 11. Looking up the rest from reference TRBV2 and TRBJ2-7 gives the full variable domain: EPEVTQTPSHQVTQMGQEVILRCVPISNHLYFYWYRQILGQKVEFLVSFYNNEISEKSEIFDDQFSVERPDGSNFTLKIRSTKLEDSAMYFCASSRQGPSGSSYEQYFGPGTRLTVT.

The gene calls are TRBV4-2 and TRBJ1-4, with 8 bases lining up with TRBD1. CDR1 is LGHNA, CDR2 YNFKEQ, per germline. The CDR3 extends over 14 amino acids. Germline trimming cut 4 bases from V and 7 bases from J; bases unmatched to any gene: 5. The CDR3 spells CASSRRTGTEKLFF. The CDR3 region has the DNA TGTGCCAGCAGCCGAAGGACAGGGACTGAAAAACTGTTTTTT.

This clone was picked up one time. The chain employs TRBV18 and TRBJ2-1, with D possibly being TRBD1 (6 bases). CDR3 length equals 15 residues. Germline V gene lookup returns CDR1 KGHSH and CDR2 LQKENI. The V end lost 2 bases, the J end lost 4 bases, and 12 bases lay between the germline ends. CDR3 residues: CASSPTGNPYNEQFF. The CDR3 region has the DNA TGTGCCAGCTCACCAACAGGGAATCCATACAATGAGCAGTTCTTC.

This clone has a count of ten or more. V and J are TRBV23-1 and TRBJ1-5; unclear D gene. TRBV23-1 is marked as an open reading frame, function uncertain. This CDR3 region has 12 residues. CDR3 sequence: CARDYSNQPQHF. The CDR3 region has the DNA TGCGCACGAGATTATAGCAATCAGCCCCAGCATTTT.